A selection of T cell receptor beta chains follows, all from one sample in a study of CD8 T cells in ankylosing spondylitis. A single record per CDR3 protein comes from TCRdb applying MiXCR to the 5' RACE reads. Among a few hundred thousand distinct CDR3 sequences, 18% were seen once, and the ten largest hold roughly 34%. Sequenced material: blood, either unsorted or a sorted T cell fraction (not recorded which). Source of these receptors: a male donor with ankylosing spondylitis or in good health (not recorded which). CDR3s include the opening cysteine and the closing phenylalanine or tryptophan. D genes are given only for firm matches. Size is omitted from some rows. Given values are once, few, many or a class for expanded clones.

d_call	j_call	v_call	clone_size	cdr3_aa	cdr3_nt
-	TRBJ2-7	TRBV12-3/TRBV12-4	many	CASTLSRDSYYEQYF	TGTGCCAGCACTCTTTCCCGGGACTCATACTACGAGCAGTACTTC
TRBD1	TRBJ2-5	TRBV27	-	CASSRDRAYQETQYF	TGTGCCAGCAGTAGGGACAGGGCGTACCAAGAGACCCAGTACTTC
-	TRBJ2-7	TRBV13	few	CASSGGTDSYEQYF	TGTGCCAGCAGCGGAGGGACTGACTCCTACGAGCAGTACTTC
-	TRBJ1-4	TRBV12-3/TRBV12-4	-	CASRQAGNEKLFF	TGTGCCAGCAGACAGGCGGGTAATGAAAAACTGTTTTTT
TRBD2	TRBJ2-1	TRBV11-2	-	CASSLLLRSGRATYNEQFF	TGTGCCAGCAGCTTACTACTAAGAAGCGGGAGGGCTACCTACAATGAGCAGTTCTTC
-	TRBJ2-7	TRBV4-1	few	CASSQSDSYEQYF	TGCGCCAGCAGCCAATCCGACAGCTACGAGCAGTACTTC
-	TRBJ1-1	TRBV3-1	-	CASSQEGLGKNTEAFF	TGTGCCAGCAGCCAAGAGGGACTAGGTAAAAACACTGAAGCTTTCTTT
-	TRBJ1-1	TRBV19	few	CASSISGKTEAFF	TGTGCCAGTAGTATTTCTGGGAAGACTGAAGCTTTCTTT
-	TRBJ1-4	TRBV5-6	-	CASSWGVGSEKLFF	TGTGCCAGCAGCTGGGGAGTCGGGTCTGAAAAACTGTTTTTT
TRBD1	TRBJ1-4	TRBV28	few	CASSPRDRGLNEKLFF	TGTGCCAGCAGTCCCCGGGACAGGGGGCTGAATGAAAAACTGTTTTTT
TRBD2	TRBJ2-1	TRBV27	-	CASSIGTSGSGEQFF	TGTGCCAGCAGTATTGGGACTAGCGGGAGTGGTGAGCAGTTCTTC
TRBD2	TRBJ2-1	TRBV12-3/TRBV12-4	-	CASSASFAGVEQFF	TGTGCCAGCAGTGCCTCGTTTGCGGGAGTAGAGCAGTTCTTC
TRBD2	TRBJ2-3	TRBV11-2	-	CASSPKPGTSGRSTDTQYF	TGTGCCAGCAGCCCCAAGCCCGGGACTAGCGGGAGAAGCACAGATACGCAGTATTTT
-	TRBJ2-2	TRBV5-4	many	CASAGTGGELFF	TGTGCCAGCGCGGGGACGGGGGGGGAGCTGTTTTTT
TRBD2	TRBJ2-7	TRBV12-3/TRBV12-4	-	CASSQTSGSFYEQYF	TGTGCCAGCAGTCAGACTAGCGGAAGCTTCTACGAGCAGTACTTC
-	TRBJ2-7	TRBV28	-	CASRLLDAYEQYF	TGTGCCAGCAGACTCCTAGATGCCTACGAGCAGTACTTC
TRBD2	TRBJ2-1	TRBV4-1	-	CASSQDSLAGEQFF	TGCGCCAGCAGCCAAGACTCACTAGCGGGAGAGCAGTTCTTC
TRBD1	TRBJ2-4	TRBV29-1	-	CSGRDRGKNIQYF	TGCAGCGGTCGCGACAGGGGAAAAAACATTCAGTACTTC
-	TRBJ1-4	TRBV19	-	CATRAHDEKLFF	TGTGCCACCAGGGCCCACGACGAAAAACTGTTTTTT
-	TRBJ1-1	TRBV2	-	CASSEGSMNTEAFF	TGTGCCAGCAGTGAGGGCAGCATGAACACTGAAGCTTTCTTT
-	TRBJ2-7	TRBV4-1	few	CASSQEPQSGTITYEQYF	TGCGCCAGCAGCCAAGAACCCCAATCCGGGACGATAACCTACGAGCAGTACTTC
-	TRBJ2-2	TRBV9	-	CASSVASLGSRELFF	TGTGCCAGCAGCGTAGCTAGCTTGGGTAGCCGGGAGCTGTTTTTT
-	TRBJ1-1	TRBV20-1	-	CSARDEGLNTEAFF	TGCAGTGCTAGAGACGAGGGATTGAACACTGAAGCTTTCTTT
-	TRBJ1-1	TRBV7-9	-	CASSPRATFMNTEAFF	TGTGCCAGCAGCCCCCGAGCCACCTTCATGAACACTGAAGCTTTCTTT
TRBD2	TRBJ2-7	TRBV6-5	-	CASSYSASGSYEQYF	TGTGCCAGCAGTTACTCAGCTAGCGGGAGCTACGAGCAGTACTTC
-	TRBJ2-5	TRBV12-3/TRBV12-4	few	CASSSDGAEDSKTQYF	TGTGCCAGCAGTTCGGACGGAGCCGAGGATTCAAAGACCCAGTACTTC
TRBD2	TRBJ2-1	TRBV10-2	-	CAGGMGLAGEFEQFF	TGCGCCGGTGGCATGGGACTAGCGGGAGAATTTGAGCAGTTCTTC
-	TRBJ2-7	TRBV27	-	CASSLQTGNEQYF	TGTGCCAGCAGTCTCCAGACAGGTAACGAGCAGTACTTC
-	TRBJ2-3	TRBV5-1	many	CASNLVPDTQYF	TGCGCCAGCAATCTGGTTCCAGATACGCAGTATTTT
-	TRBJ2-5	TRBV7-6	few	CASSLARGRVFGGVSGEETQYF	TGTGCCAGCAGCTTAGCCCGGGGCAGGGTTTTTGGCGGGGTCTCAGGCGAAGAGACCCAGTACTTC
TRBD1	TRBJ2-5	TRBV6-1	-	CASRSTGGGETQYF	TGTGCCAGCAGATCAACAGGGGGCGGGGAGACCCAGTACTTC
TRBD1	TRBJ2-3	TRBV7-6	few	CASSDPDGTAPKWGDTDTQYF	TGTGCCAGCAGCGACCCGGACGGGACAGCGCCGAAATGGGGAGACACAGATACGCAGTATTTT